These 9 T cell receptor beta chains share one sample of origin, sequenced in a study of STAT5B mutations in CD4+ large granular lymphocyte leukemia. This table comes from immunoSEQ multiplex PCR, and its TCRdb copy is limited to in-frame clones, with some not included. The sample shows 40,000 to 55,000 clones, 65% to 90% of them seen only once. The sequenced material came from CD4+ T cells from blood buffy coats. Receptor source: a human donor in good health.

The chain is built from TRBV7-8 and TRBJ1-1, with a weak D call TRBD1 (6 bases). The V end was cut by 5 bases, the J end by 4 bases, with 11 bases between. Germline-derived CDR1 and CDR2 are SGHVS and FQNEAQ. The CDR3 runs to 13 residues. Here the CDR3 reads CASSPQGGTEAFF. The CDR3, as DNA: TGTGCCAGCAGCCCACAGGGTGGCACTGAAGCTTTCTTT. Based on the CDR3 plus reference TRBV7-8 and TRBJ1-1, the full variable domain is GAGVSQSPRYKVAKRGQDVALRCDPISGHVSLFWYQQALGQGPEFLTYFQNEAQLDKSGLPSDRFFAERPEGSVSTLKIQRTQQEDSAVYLCASSPQGGTEAFFGQGTRLTVV.

J is TRBJ2-1 and V is TRBV6-6, with D unresolved. Germline CDR1 MNHNY, CDR2 SVGAGI (reference sequence). The CDR3 consists of 14 residues. The ends were cut back, 0 bases at V and 9 bases at J, with 12 bases in the middle. CDR3 residues: CASSYSAIIGEQFF. Written as DNA, the CDR3 is TGTGCCAGCAGTTACTCTGCAATTATCGGTGAGCAGTTCTTC.

The CDR3 sequence: CASRETGANTEAFF. CDR3 DNA sequence: TGTGCCAGCAGGGAGACAGGGGCGAACACTGAAGCTTTCTTT. The chain carries TRBV2 and TRBJ1-1, with 8 bases aligning to TRBD1. J was trimmed by 1 base and V by 6 bases; bases with no gene match: 4. Germline V CDR1 and CDR2: SNHLY, FYNNEI. This CDR3 comprises 14 residues. The whole variable domain, filled in from reference TRBV2 and TRBJ1-1, reads EPEVTQTPSHQVTQMGQEVILRCVPISNHLYFYWYRQILGQKVEFLVSFYNNEISEKSEIFDDQFSVERPDGSNFTLKIRSTKLEDSAMYFCASRETGANTEAFFGQGTRLTVV.

The V call is TRBV28, the J call TRBJ1-2, with D possibly TRBD1 on 5 matching bases. In germline, CDR1 is MDHEN, CDR2 SYDVKM. The CDR3 extends over 13 amino acids. Between the trimmed V and J ends, which lost 7 bases and 4 bases, there was a span of 13 bases. In DNA, the CDR3 is TGTGCCAGCACCCTCGACGGGGGCTATGGCTACACCTTC. Translation gives CASTLDGGYGYTF.

The chain couples TRBV2 to TRBJ1-2; 7 bases agree with TRBD1. Trimming removed 6 bases from V and 7 bases from J; junction bases left unmatched: 8. This CDR3 contains 13 residues. The germline gives CDR1 SNHLY, CDR2 FYNNEI. The CDR3: CASSLGQEVGYTF. DNA for the CDR3: TGTGCCAGCAGCTTAGGACAGGAAGTTGGCTACACCTTC.

The chain uses TRBV11-2 and TRBJ2-2, with TRBD1 matching over 10 bases. CDR3 length equals 15 residues. Unmatched junction bases numbered 7, after V lost 5 bases and J lost 7 bases. Germline loops: CDR1 SGHAT, CDR2 FQNNGV. The CDR3 loop is CASSTRQGAGGELFF. CDR3 bases: TGTGCCAGCAGCACCCGACAGGGGGCGGGCGGGGAGCTGTTTTTT.

The chain employs TRBV6-1 and TRBJ2-7; 7 bases agree with TRBD2. CDR1 is MNHNS and CDR2 is SASEGT in the germline V gene. This CDR3 has 14 residues. V was clipped by 0 bases and J by 6 bases; unmatched bases: 5. The chain's CDR3 is CASSEAPGEGEQYF. CDR3 sequence (DNA): TGTGCCAGCAGTGAAGCTCCCGGGGAGGGCGAGCAGTACTTC.

The chain has TRBV7-9 and TRBJ2-7; 10 bases line up with TRBD2. The CDR3 runs to 16 residues. The V segment lost 1 base and the J segment 5 bases; nucleotides outside the gene matches: 8. Germline CDR1 is SEHNR and CDR2 is FQNEAQ (reference sequence). The CDR3, as DNA: TGTGCCAGCAGCTTAGGGCTAGCGGGAGTTATAAACGAGCAGTACTTC. Translated, it gives CASSLGLAGVINEQYF.

This sequence joins TRBV6-1 and TRBJ1-5; D not certain. Germline CDR1 MNHNS, CDR2 SASEGT. Trimming took off 4 bases at V and 3 bases at J, with 7 bases between the two ends. CDR3 length: 13 amino acids. CDR3 sequence: CASSVGFNQPQHF. The CDR3 DNA reads as TGTGCCAGCAGTGTTGGCTTCAATCAGCCCCAGCATTTT.